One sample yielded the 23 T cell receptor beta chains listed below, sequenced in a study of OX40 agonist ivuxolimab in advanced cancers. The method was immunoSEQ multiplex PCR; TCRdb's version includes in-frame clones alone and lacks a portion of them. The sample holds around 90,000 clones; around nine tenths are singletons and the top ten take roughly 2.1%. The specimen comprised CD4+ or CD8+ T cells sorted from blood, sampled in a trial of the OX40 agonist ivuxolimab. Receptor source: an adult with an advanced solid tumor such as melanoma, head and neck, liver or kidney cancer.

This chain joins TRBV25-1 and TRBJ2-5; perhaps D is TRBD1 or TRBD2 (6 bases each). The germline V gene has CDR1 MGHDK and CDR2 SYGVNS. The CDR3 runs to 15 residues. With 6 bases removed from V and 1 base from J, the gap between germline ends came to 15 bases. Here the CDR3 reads CASSEGGRAQETQYF. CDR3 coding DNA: TGTGCCAGCAGCGAGGGGGGCAGGGCCCAAGAGACCCAGTACTTC.

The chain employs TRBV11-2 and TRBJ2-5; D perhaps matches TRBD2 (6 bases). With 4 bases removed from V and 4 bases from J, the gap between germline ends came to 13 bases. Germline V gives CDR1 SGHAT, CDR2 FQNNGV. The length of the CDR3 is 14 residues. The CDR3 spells CASSSGSPPETQYF. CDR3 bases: TGTGCCAGCAGCTCCGGGAGTCCCCCAGAGACCCAGTACTTC. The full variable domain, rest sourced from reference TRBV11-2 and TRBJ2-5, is EAGVAQSPRYKIIEKRQSVAFWCNPISGHATLYWYQQILGQGPKLLIQFQNNGVVDDSQLPKDRFSAERLKGVDSTLKIQPAKLEDSAVYLCASSSGSPPETQYFGPGTRLLVL.

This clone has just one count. The CDR3 sequence is CARKRQGIQFYEQYF. The CDR3 DNA reads as TGTGCCAGGAAAAGACAGGGGATCCAATTCTACGAGCAGTACTTC. V is TRBV18 and J is TRBJ2-7; 8 bases line up with TRBD1. From germline, CDR1 is KGHSH and CDR2 LQKENI. V lost 9 bases, J lost 3 bases, and 13 bases stayed unmatched. The CDR3 runs to 15 residues.

The DNA of the CDR3 is TGTGCCAGCAGCTTACATCTAGCGGGTTTAAGCTACGAGCAGTACTTC. Translated: CASSLHLAGLSYEQYF. V and J are TRBV28 and TRBJ2-7; 8 nucleotides line up with TRBD2. Germline V gene sequence: CDR1 MDHEN, CDR2 SYDVKM. With V trimmed by 6 bases and J by 3 bases, 13 bases remained unmatched. The CDR3 length is 16 residues.

Here the CDR3 reads CASSPTGQRSPLHF. CDR3 nucleotide sequence: TGCGCCAGCAGCCCGACAGGCCAGAGGTCACCCCTCCACTTT. The chain recombines TRBV5-1 with TRBJ1-6; D possibly corresponds to TRBD1 (6 bases). The germline CDR1 and CDR2 sequences are SGHRS and YFSETQ. V was trimmed by 4 bases and J by 10 bases, leaving 15 bases between them. The CDR3 is 14 amino acids.

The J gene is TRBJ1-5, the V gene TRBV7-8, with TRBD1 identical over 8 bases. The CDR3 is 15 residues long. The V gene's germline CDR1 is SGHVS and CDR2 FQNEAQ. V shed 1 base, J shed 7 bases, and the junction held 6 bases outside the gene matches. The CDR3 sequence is CASSLGTGMVQPQHF. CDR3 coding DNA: TGTGCCAGCAGCTTAGGGACAGGGATGGTCCAGCCCCAGCATTTT.

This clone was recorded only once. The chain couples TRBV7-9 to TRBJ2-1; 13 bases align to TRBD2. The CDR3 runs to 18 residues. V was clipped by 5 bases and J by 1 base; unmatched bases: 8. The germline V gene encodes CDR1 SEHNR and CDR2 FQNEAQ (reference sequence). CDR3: CASSLRGTSGMSYNEQFF. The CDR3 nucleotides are TGTGCCAGCAGCCTACGTGGGACTAGCGGGATGTCCTACAATGAGCAGTTCTTC.

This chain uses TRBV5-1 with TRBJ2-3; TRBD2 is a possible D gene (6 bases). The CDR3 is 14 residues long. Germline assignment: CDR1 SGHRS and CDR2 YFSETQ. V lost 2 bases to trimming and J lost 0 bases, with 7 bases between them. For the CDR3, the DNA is TGCGCCAGCAGCTTCGGGACTAGCACAGATACGCAGTATTTT. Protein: CASSFGTSTDTQYF.

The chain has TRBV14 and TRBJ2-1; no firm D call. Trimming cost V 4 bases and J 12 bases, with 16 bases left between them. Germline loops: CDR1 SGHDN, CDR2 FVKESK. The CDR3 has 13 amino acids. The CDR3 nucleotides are TGTGCCAGCAGCCGAGCCATAGTCGGCGTGCAGTTCTTC. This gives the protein CASSRAIVGVQFF.

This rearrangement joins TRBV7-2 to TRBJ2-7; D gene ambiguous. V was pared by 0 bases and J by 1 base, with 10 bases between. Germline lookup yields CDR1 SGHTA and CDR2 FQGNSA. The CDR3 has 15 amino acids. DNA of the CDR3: TGTGCCAGCAGCTTAGCGTTCGGTCTGTCCTACGAGCAGTACTTC. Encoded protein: CASSLAFGLSYEQYF.

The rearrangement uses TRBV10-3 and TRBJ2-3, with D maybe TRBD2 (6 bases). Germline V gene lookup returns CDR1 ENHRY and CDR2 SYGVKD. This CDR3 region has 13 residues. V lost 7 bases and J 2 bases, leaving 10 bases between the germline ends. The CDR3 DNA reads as TGTGCCATCAATGGCGGGGACACAGATACGCAGTATTTT. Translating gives CAINGGDTDTQYF.

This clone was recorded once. The CDR3 sequence: CASSPPGTPLKTQYF. The CDR3 nucleotides are TGTGCCAGCTCACCACCGGGGACGCCATTGAAGACCCAGTACTTC. The chain employs TRBV18 and TRBJ2-5; perhaps D is TRBD1 or TRBD2 (5 bases each). The germline V and J ends were trimmed by 0 bases and 6 bases, with 14 bases remaining between them. The V gene's germline CDR1 is KGHSH and CDR2 LQKENI. The CDR3 extends over 15 amino acids.

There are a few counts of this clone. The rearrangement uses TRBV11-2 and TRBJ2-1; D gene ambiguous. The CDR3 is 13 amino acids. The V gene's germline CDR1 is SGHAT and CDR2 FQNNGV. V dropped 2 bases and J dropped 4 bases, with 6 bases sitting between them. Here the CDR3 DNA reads TGTGCCAGCAGCTTAACCCCGTACAATGAGCAGTTCTTC. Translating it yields CASSLTPYNEQFF. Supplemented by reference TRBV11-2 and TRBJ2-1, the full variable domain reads EAGVAQSPRYKIIEKRQSVAFWCNPISGHATLYWYQQILGQGPKLLIQFQNNGVVDDSQLPKDRFSAERLKGVDSTLKIQPAKLEDSAVYLCASSLTPYNEQFFGPGTRLTVL.

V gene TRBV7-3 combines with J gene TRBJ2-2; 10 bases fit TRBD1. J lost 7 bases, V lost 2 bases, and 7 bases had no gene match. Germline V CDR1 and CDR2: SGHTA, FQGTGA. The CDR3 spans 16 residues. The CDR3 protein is CASSLPGQGMGGELFF. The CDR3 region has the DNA TGTGCCAGCAGCTTACCGGGACAGGGGATGGGCGGGGAGCTGTTTTTT.

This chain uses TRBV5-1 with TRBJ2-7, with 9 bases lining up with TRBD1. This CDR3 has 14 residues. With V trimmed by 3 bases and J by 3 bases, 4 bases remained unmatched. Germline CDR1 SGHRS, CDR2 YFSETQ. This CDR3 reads CASSWGQGNYEQYF. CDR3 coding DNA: TGCGCCAGCAGCTGGGGACAGGGAAACTACGAGCAGTACTTC. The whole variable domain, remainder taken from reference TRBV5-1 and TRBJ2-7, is KAGVTQTPRYLIKTRGQQVTLSCSPISGHRSVSWYQQTPGQGLQFLFEYFSETQRNKGNFPGRFSGRQFSNSRSEMNVSTLELGDSALYLCASSWGQGNYEQYFGPGTRLTVT.

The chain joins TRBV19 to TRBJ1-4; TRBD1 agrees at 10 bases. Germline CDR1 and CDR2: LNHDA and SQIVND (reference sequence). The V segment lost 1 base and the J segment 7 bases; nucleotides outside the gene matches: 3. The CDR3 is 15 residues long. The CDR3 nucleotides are TGTGCCAGTAGTATAGTGACAGGGGGCGGTGAAAAACTGTTTTTT. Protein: CASSIVTGGGEKLFF.

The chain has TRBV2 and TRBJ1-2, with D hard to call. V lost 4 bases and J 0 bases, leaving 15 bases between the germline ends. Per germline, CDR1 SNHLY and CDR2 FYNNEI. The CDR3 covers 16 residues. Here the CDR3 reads CASSGAPVPTNYGYTF. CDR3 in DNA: TGTGCCAGCAGTGGCGCTCCGGTCCCAACTAACTATGGCTACACCTTC.

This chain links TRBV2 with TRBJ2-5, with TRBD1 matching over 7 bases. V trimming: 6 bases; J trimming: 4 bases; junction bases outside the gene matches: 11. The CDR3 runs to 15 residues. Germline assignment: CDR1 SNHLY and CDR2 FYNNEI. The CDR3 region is CASSQVPQGRETQYF. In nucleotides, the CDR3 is TGTGCCAGCAGCCAGGTACCACAGGGGCGAGAGACCCAGTACTTC.

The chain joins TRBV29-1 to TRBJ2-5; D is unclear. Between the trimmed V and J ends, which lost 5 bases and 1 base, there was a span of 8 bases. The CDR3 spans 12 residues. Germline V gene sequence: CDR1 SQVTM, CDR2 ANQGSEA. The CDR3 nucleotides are TGCAGCGTTATCGTTTTCCAAGAGACCCAGTACTTC. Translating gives CSVIVFQETQYF.

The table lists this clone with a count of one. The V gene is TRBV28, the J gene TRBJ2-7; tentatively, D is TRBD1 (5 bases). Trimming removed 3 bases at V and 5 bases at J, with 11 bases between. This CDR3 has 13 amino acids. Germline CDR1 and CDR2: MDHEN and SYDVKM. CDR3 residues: CASSFRVPNEQYF. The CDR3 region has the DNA TGTGCCAGCAGTTTCAGGGTCCCGAACGAGCAGTACTTC. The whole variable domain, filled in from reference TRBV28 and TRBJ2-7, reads DVKVTQSSRYLVKRTGEKVFLECVQDMDHENMFWYRQDPGLGLRLIYFSYDVKMKEKGDIPEGYSVSREKKERFSLILESASTNQTSMYLCASSFRVPNEQYFGPGTRLTVT.

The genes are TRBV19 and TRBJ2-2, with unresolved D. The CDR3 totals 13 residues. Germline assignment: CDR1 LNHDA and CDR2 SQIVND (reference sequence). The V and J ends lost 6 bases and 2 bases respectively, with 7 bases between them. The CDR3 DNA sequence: TGTGCCAGTAGCCAGCACAACACCGGGGAGCTGTTTTTT. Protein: CASSQHNTGELFF.

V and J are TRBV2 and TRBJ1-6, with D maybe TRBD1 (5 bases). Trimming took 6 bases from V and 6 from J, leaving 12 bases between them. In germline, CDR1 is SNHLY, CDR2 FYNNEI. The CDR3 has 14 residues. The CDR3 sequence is CASRWQGANSPLHF. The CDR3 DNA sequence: TGTGCCAGCAGGTGGCAGGGAGCTAATTCACCCCTCCACTTT.

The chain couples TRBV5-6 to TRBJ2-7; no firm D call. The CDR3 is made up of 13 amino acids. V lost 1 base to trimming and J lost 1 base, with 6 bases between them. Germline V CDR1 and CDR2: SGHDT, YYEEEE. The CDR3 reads CASSLTHSYEQYF. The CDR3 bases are TGTGCCAGCAGCTTGACACATTCCTACGAGCAGTACTTC.